This TCR beta chain appears in the sequencing data of a study of T cells after yellow fever vaccination. Trimming removed 4 bases from V and 3 bases from J; junction bases left unmatched: 7. The CDR3 loop spans 15 amino acids. Germline CDR1 and CDR2: SEHNR and FQNEAQ (reference sequence). TCRdb called the 5' RACE reads again in MiXCR, with one record for every CDR3 protein. The sample carries 620,000 or so distinct CDR3 sequences, roughly 17% recorded once. The clonotype originates from a man younger than 35 who received the YFV17D yellow fever vaccine. The starting material was PBMCs, obtained 4 to 6 days after the first yellow fever vaccination. This chain joins TRBV7-9 and TRBJ2-3; 7 bases agree with TRBD1. The CDR3 loop is CASSSLDRETDTQYF. Here the CDR3 DNA reads TGTGCCAGCAGCTCGCTAGACAGGGAGACAGATACGCAGTATTTT. Variable domain in full (rest from reference TRBV7-9 and TRBJ2-3): DTGVSQNPRHKITKRGQNVTFRCDPISEHNRLYWYRQTLGQGPEFLTYFQNEAQLEKSRLLSDRFSAERPKGSFSTLEIQRTEQGDSAMYLCASSSLDRETDTQYFGPGTRLTVL.